Listed here are 26 T cell receptor beta chains from one sample, sequenced in a study of T-cell memory formation after mild COVID-19. MiXCR was run by TCRdb on the 5' RACE reads, yielding one entry per CDR3 protein. The table lists about 150,000 distinct CDR3 sequences, 10% to 15% of them singletons, with about 3.6% in the top ten. The sequenced sample was PBMCs or a T cell subset sorted from them (not recorded which). These receptors were collected from a young man who had mild COVID-19 (a few samples of this study predate the infection). Cell type and time point are not known.

This clonotype was observed a few times. The chain uses TRBV7-2 and TRBJ2-4, with 8 bases aligning to TRBD2. V shed 6 bases and J 7 bases; nucleotides not matched to a gene: 8. Germline CDR1 is SGHTA and CDR2 is FQGNSA. The CDR3 contains 14 residues. The CDR3 DNA sequence: TGTGCCAGCAGGTCGGCGGGGGGCGATAACATTCAGTACTTC. This translates into CASRSAGGDNIQYF.

The CDR3 protein is CASSLLSVETQYF. The CDR3, as DNA: TGTGCCAGCAGTTTACTGTCTGTAGAGACCCAGTACTTC. The chain employs TRBV12-3 or TRBV12-4 and TRBJ2-5; D uncertain. The CDR3 has 13 residues. V dropped 2 bases and J dropped 4 bases, with 8 bases sitting between them.

CDR3 in amino acids: CASSPTLGSYEQYF. In nucleotides, the CDR3 is TGTGCCAGCAGCCCCACTCTGGGCTCCTACGAGCAGTACTTC. The rearrangement uses TRBV5-5 and TRBJ2-7; D is undetermined. The V end lost 4 bases, the J end lost 0 bases, and 11 bases lay between the germline ends. The germline V gene has CDR1 SGHKS and CDR2 YYEKEE (reference sequence). The CDR3 spans 14 residues. Full variable domain (remainder filled in from reference TRBV5-5 and TRBJ2-7): DAGVTQSPTHLIKTRGQQVTLRCSPISGHKSVSWYQQVLGQGPQFIFQYYEKEERGRGNFPDRFSARQFPNYSSELNVNALLLGDSALYLCASSPTLGSYEQYFGPGTRLTVT.

CDR3 in DNA: TGTGCCAGCTCACCCCCTAACAAGGGGGATCAGCCCCAGCATTTT. Translated: CASSPPNKGDQPQHF. This sequence joins TRBV18 and TRBJ1-5, with D perhaps matching TRBD1 (6 bases). From germline, CDR1 is KGHSH and CDR2 LQKENI. V was clipped by 3 bases and J by 5 bases, with 14 bases between them. This CDR3 spans 15 amino acids.

The chain carries TRBV7-6 and TRBJ2-5; 7 bases line up with TRBD1. This CDR3 region has 16 residues. Germline lookup yields CDR1 SGHVS and CDR2 FNYEAQ. Germline trimming cut 3 bases from V and 5 bases from J; bases unmatched to any gene: 12. CDR3: CASSFAPVQGWETQYF. The DNA of the CDR3 is TGTGCCAGCAGCTTCGCCCCAGTACAGGGGTGGGAGACCCAGTACTTC. Using reference TRBV7-6 and TRBJ2-5 for the parts outside the CDR3, the full variable domain is GAGVSQSPRYKVTKRGQDVALRCDPISGHVSLYWYRQALGQGPEFLTYFNYEAQQDKSGLPNDRFSAERPEGSISTLTIQRTEQRDSAMYRCASSFAPVQGWETQYFGPGTRLLVL.

The chain recombines TRBV4-2 with TRBJ2-1; 7 nucleotides match TRBD1. V gave up 0 bases and J gave up 12 bases; unmatched junction bases: 14. Germline assignment: CDR1 LGHNA and CDR2 YNFKEQ. The CDR3 extends over 16 amino acids. The CDR3 region has the DNA TGTGCCAGCAGCCAAGATGAGGGGGCCATTCGATTCGGGCAGTTCTTC. Translation: CASSQDEGAIRFGQFF.

The rearrangement uses TRBV25-1 and TRBJ2-7; 8 nucleotides line up with TRBD1. The germline CDR1 and CDR2 sequences are MGHDK and SYGVNS. This CDR3 spans 15 amino acids. With 1 base clipped from V and 3 bases from J, the junction kept 5 bases outside the gene matches. This CDR3 is CASSESTGGFYEQYF. The DNA for the CDR3 is TGTGCCAGCAGTGAATCTACAGGGGGTTTCTACGAGCAGTACTTC.

This clonotype was recorded a few times. V is TRBV9 and J is TRBJ2-2, with D possibly TRBD2 on 6 matching bases. The CDR3 extends over 13 amino acids. Trimming pared 7 bases from V and 0 bases from J, leaving 7 bases between. In germline, CDR1 is SGDLS, CDR2 YYNGEE. CDR3 sequence: CASGGTNTGELFF. In nucleotides, the CDR3 is TGTGCCAGCGGGGGGACGAACACCGGGGAGCTGTTTTTT. The variable domain in full, with the rest retrieved from reference TRBV9 and TRBJ2-2, is DSGVTQTPKHLITATGQRVTLRCSPRSGDLSVYWYQQSLDQGLQFLIQYYNGEERAKGNILERFSAQQFPDLHSELNLSSLELGDSALYFCASGGTNTGELFFGEGSRLTVL.

The chain combines TRBV12-3 or TRBV12-4 with TRBJ2-7; 10 positions match TRBD1. The V and J ends lost 6 bases and 4 bases, in that order; junction bases with no gene match: 6. The CDR3 is made up of 14 amino acids. Here the CDR3 reads CASSSGTGEYEQYF. In DNA, the CDR3 is TGTGCCAGCAGCTCGGGGACAGGGGAGTACGAGCAGTACTTC.

This clonotype came up many times. J is TRBJ2-5 and V is TRBV5-6; D gene ambiguous. Germline assignment: CDR1 SGHDT and CDR2 YYEEEE. There are 11 residues in the CDR3. V shed 2 bases and J shed 4 bases, with 3 bases lying between them. The CDR3 DNA reads as TGTGCCAGCAGCTTCGGAGAGACCCAGTACTTC. Translation gives CASSFGETQYF.

The chain couples TRBV7-9 to TRBJ2-7, with 7 bases aligning to TRBD1. J lost 5 bases, V lost 1 base, and 5 bases had no gene match. The CDR3 has 14 residues. Germline CDR1 SEHNR, CDR2 FQNEAQ (reference sequence). The CDR3: CASSLVGQADEQYF. CDR3 nucleotides: TGTGCCAGCAGCTTAGTAGGACAGGCAGACGAGCAGTACTTC.

In its sample, this clonotype was seen a few times. This chain joins TRBV20-1 and TRBJ1-5; weak D call: TRBD1 (6 bases). Trimming took off 5 bases at V and 2 bases at J, with 13 bases between the two ends. The CDR3 consists of 14 residues. Germline CDR1 and CDR2: DFQATT and SNEGSKA (reference sequence). Here the CDR3 DNA reads TGCAGTGCTTCACAGGGTTTAGGCAATCAGCCCCAGCATTTT. Its translation: CSASQGLGNQPQHF.

This chain links TRBV29-1 with TRBJ2-7; tentatively, D is TRBD1 (6 bases). CDR3 size: 12 residues. The V gene's germline CDR1 is SQVTM and CDR2 ANQGSEA. V lost 1 base and J 8 bases, leaving 12 bases between the germline ends. The chain's CDR3 is CSVEGPDRQQYF. CDR3 DNA sequence: TGCAGCGTTGAAGGCCCCGACAGGCAGCAGTACTTC.

This clonotype was detected ten times or more. This sequence joins TRBV7-8 and TRBJ2-1, with 7 bases fitting TRBD2. This CDR3 spans 16 amino acids. The germline CDR1 and CDR2 sequences are SGHVS and FQNEAQ. Losses at the gene ends were 0 bases for V and 6 bases for J; bases not matched to a gene: 8. Written as DNA, the CDR3 is TGTGCCAGCAGCTTAGCGCACGGGGGGTCGGTCAATGAGCAGTTCTTC. Encoded protein: CASSLAHGGSVNEQFF.

V gene TRBV4-3 combines with J gene TRBJ2-3, with D perhaps TRBD2 (5 bases). The V gene's germline CDR1 is LGHNA and CDR2 YSLEER. This CDR3 region has 17 residues. V was clipped by 0 bases and J by 2 bases, with 15 bases between them. The CDR3 loop reads CASSQDLRDSYTDTQYF. The DNA of the CDR3 is TGCGCCAGCAGCCAAGATCTCCGGGATTCTTACACAGATACGCAGTATTTT.

This chain links TRBV29-1 with TRBJ2-3; 12 positions agree with TRBD2. Per germline, CDR1 SQVTM and CDR2 ANQGSEA. This CDR3 contains 15 residues. V shed 7 bases, J shed 2 bases, and the junction held 7 bases outside the gene matches. The CDR3 sequence is CSARLAGAFTDTQYF. For the CDR3, the DNA is TGCAGCGCTCGACTAGCGGGGGCCTTCACAGATACGCAGTATTTT.

The chain links TRBV24-1 to TRBJ1-1; 8 bases align to TRBD1. V shed 9 bases and J 4 bases; nucleotides not matched to a gene: 6. This CDR3 has 13 amino acids. The germline V gene has CDR1 KGHDR and CDR2 SFDVKD. The CDR3 nucleotides read TGTGCCACCTCGACAGGGGAGGGCACTGAAGCTTTCTTT. Translating gives CATSTGEGTEAFF.

This clonotype was detected ten times or more. The chain carries TRBV7-2 and TRBJ2-7; D remains unclear. The CDR3 runs to 14 residues. Trimming shortened V by 1 base and J by 0 bases, and 7 bases separated the two germline ends. Germline CDR1 SGHTA, CDR2 FQGNSA. Here the CDR3 DNA reads TGTGCCAGCAGCTTAGGCCTGAGCTCCTACGAGCAGTACTTC. Protein product: CASSLGLSSYEQYF.

This clonotype appeared a few times. The J gene is TRBJ1-3, the V gene TRBV5-1; D remains ambiguous. V was trimmed by 4 bases and J by 3 bases, leaving 11 bases between them. There are 14 residues in the CDR3. Germline CDR1 is SGHRS and CDR2 is YFSETQ. CDR3 amino acids: CASSEGLGGNTIYF. CDR3 in DNA: TGCGCCAGCAGCGAGGGCCTCGGTGGAAACACCATATATTTT.

The gene calls are TRBV5-5 and TRBJ1-5; 8 bases fit TRBD1. V gave up 4 bases and J gave up 7 bases; unmatched junction bases: 7. Per germline, CDR1 SGHKS and CDR2 YYEKEE (reference sequence). The CDR3 sequence is 14 residues long. CDR3 in DNA: TGTGCCAGCAGCCGGACAGGGTTTGGGCAGCCCCAGCATTTT. Translated: CASSRTGFGQPQHF.

Many counts were recorded for this clonotype. The gene calls are TRBV15 and TRBJ2-4, with a weak D call TRBD2 (5 bases). Germline CDR1 reads LNHNV; CDR2 reads YYDKDF (reference sequence). The V end lost 3 bases, the J end lost 2 bases, and 11 bases lay between the germline ends. The CDR3 spans 15 residues. The CDR3 coding sequence is TGTGCCACCAGCAGGGGAGAGGAGCCCAAAAACATTCAGTACTTC. Amino acid sequence: CATSRGEEPKNIQYF.

This chain links TRBV27 with TRBJ1-5, with 9 positions matching TRBD1. CDR1 is MNHEY and CDR2 is SMNVEV in the germline V gene (reference sequence). This CDR3 is built from 19 residues. The J segment lost 2 bases and the V segment lost 8 bases, leaving 19 bases of the junction unmatched. This chain's CDR3 is CASLTPWDRVRWGNQPQHF. CDR3 bases: TGTGCCAGCCTTACCCCCTGGGACAGGGTTCGATGGGGCAATCAGCCCCAGCATTTT.

This chain uses TRBV4-3 with TRBJ1-6; TRBD1 might be the D (6 bases). The CDR3 has 16 amino acids. CDR1 is LGHNA and CDR2 is YSLEER in the germline V gene. V was shortened by 4 bases and J by 5 bases, with 15 bases between the two germline ends. This chain's CDR3 is CASSLKPGQHNSPLHF. DNA of the CDR3: TGCGCCAGCAGCCTAAAACCGGGACAACATAATTCACCCCTCCACTTT.

This chain joins TRBV6-5 and TRBJ2-2, with 7 bases that match TRBD1. The V gene's germline CDR1 is MNHEY and CDR2 SVGAGI. The CDR3 is made up of 15 amino acids. The ends lost 6 bases at V and 5 bases at J; junction bases unmatched: 9. The CDR3 DNA is TGTGCCAGCAGACAAGGACAGGTTCGAACCGGGGAGCTGTTTTTT. Its translation: CASRQGQVRTGELFF.

This clonotype has more than one count but fewer than ten. The chain carries TRBV7-9 and TRBJ2-2, with 10 bases fitting TRBD1. Unmatched junction bases numbered 7, after V lost 3 bases and J lost 6 bases. From germline, CDR1 is SEHNR and CDR2 FQNEAQ (reference sequence). The CDR3 has 16 amino acids. CDR3 sequence (DNA): TGTGCCAGCAGCTTGGCCGGGACAGGGGCTGCCGGGGAGCTGTTTTTT. Translating it yields CASSLAGTGAAGELFF. The full variable domain, completed using reference TRBV7-9 and TRBJ2-2, is DTGVSQNPRHKITKRGQNVTFRCDPISEHNRLYWYRQTLGQGPEFLTYFQNEAQLEKSRLLSDRFSAERPKGSFSTLEIQRTEQGDSAMYLCASSLAGTGAAGELFFGEGSRLTVL.

This clonotype occurred many times. The V call is TRBV4-3, the J call TRBJ1-1; D call uncertain. The CDR3 extends over 13 amino acids. Per germline, CDR1 LGHNA and CDR2 YSLEER. Trimming shortened V by 0 bases and J by 7 bases, and 9 bases separated the two germline ends. The CDR3 DNA reads TGCGCCAGCAGCCAAGAACATTGGGGTGAAGCTTTCTTT. Protein sequence: CASSQEHWGEAFF.